The entry below gives a single T cell receptor (beta chain) sequence along with its context. Its antigen has not been determined. Base qualities are not provided; no much larger clone lies one nucleotide away. The data were taken from a study of blood T cell repertoires in COVID-19 (dated by TCRdb to about 2020). Study-wide context: Samples from collaborators originated in the United States, Italy and Spain and spanned both the acute and convalescent phases of COVID-19. The prospective study material was composed of cDNA or gDNA derived from T cells, B-cell-depleted T cells, or PBMCs. Deeply sampled blood TCRbeta repertoires from subjects exposed to, actively infected with, or recovered from COVID-19 were included in the dataset. The repertoires were released in a freely available public database intended as a resource for research on the immune response to SARS-CoV-2. The samples were drawn from two sources: the first 160 participants of the ongoing ImmuneRACE study, and 1,000 to 1,500 subjects contributed by 6 global collaborators. Nearly every sample came with metadata listing a de-identified subject ID, COVID-19 status, age in years and sex. HLA class I and class II types, where available, came from metadata supplied by the sample provider rather than from assay-based typing. What the study reported, not specific to this receptor: The quantity of clinical and demographic metadata differed by source and by participant and was supplied without curation.

One collaborating source in Seattle enrolled patients while the patients were actively infected and followed the patients over time throughout the course of disease. Each collaborating institution followed its own protocols to collect whole blood in K2EDTA tubes. For TCRbeta analysis, collaborator samples were shipped as frozen whole blood, as isolated PBMCs, or as DNA extracted from either sample type. TCRbeta CDR3 regions were amplified from genomic DNA by means of the immunoSEQ Assay, a bias-controlled multiplex PCR. In the authors' own workflow: The number of nucleated cells in each sample was estimated by amplification of reference gene primers within the assay. Sequence reads were collapsed and filtered to measure the absolute abundance of every unique TCRbeta CDR3 rearrangement. For each sample, productive Simpson clonality was calculated as the square root of Simpson's diversity index over productive rearrangements. TCRdb re-hosts the immuneACCESS table, in-frame sequences only. Its copies lack some clones; in the studies checked, an unresolved V gene accounts for under half of them, and the cause for the rest is not known. V, J and clone size reflect that table, while D and trimming were determined from the DNA. In this sample the table shows around 160,000 clones, just over 90% of which occur a single time. Jointly, the top ten make up 2% of the sample.

Including cysteine and phenylalanine, the CDR3 has 12 amino acids. The retained sequence is limited to the CDR3, 36 bases, with the frame set at the first base. Relative to germline, V is 6 bases shorter and J is 9 bases shorter, with 15 bases between their ends. The rearrangement joined TRBV12-3 or TRBV12-4 to TRBJ2-7, with the identity of the D gene unclear. This TCR came from an older woman with COVID-19, enrolled during active disease. What was sequenced was peripheral blood. The CDR3 is CASSKTQLGQYF. The bases are TGTGCCAGCAGCAAGACACAATTAGGGCAGTACTTC.